Listed here is a single TCR beta chain. The antigen remains unidentified. V lost 0 bases, J lost 6 bases, and 11 bases lay in between. The CDR3 totals 15 residues. Germline V gene lookup returns CDR1 MNHEY and CDR2 SVGAGI. PCR employed 60 Vbeta and 13 Jbeta primers. TCRdb's copy holds only in-frame clones and misses some; the assay was immunoSEQ multiplex PCR. The repertoire table contains roughly 77,000 clones. The source of the sample is a study of cytomegalovirus exposure and HLA in healthy donors. Study-level findings and limits: Data from an earlier analysis indicated that most TCR beta V segments were productive either about 87% or about 30% of the time.

The sequence came from a female donor in good health and CMV-seropositive. This chain joins TRBV6-5 and TRBJ2-2, with D tentatively TRBD2 (5 bases). The specimen was PBMCs. The CDR3 region has the DNA TGTGCCAGCAGTTACTCGACGGCAGCGGCCGGGGAGCTGTTTTTT. Protein: CASSYSTAAAGELFF.